This T cell receptor beta chain was captured by sequencing in a study of OX40 agonist ivuxolimab in advanced cancers. Turning to the study itself: Cancers in dose escalation were hepatocellular, melanoma, renal cell and head and neck.

Trimming pared 7 bases from V and 1 base from J, leaving 13 bases between. The CDR3 contains 13 residues. Per the germline V gene, CDR1 is SQVTM and CDR2 is ANQGSEA. Measured with immunoSEQ multiplex PCR; TCRdb has only the in-frame clones, and not every one. The profile shows approximately 70,000 clones, about 92% of them singletons. This clone occurred a few times. This sequence joins TRBV29-1 and TRBJ1-1; no clear D gene. This TCR derives from an adult with an advanced solid tumor such as melanoma, head and neck, liver or kidney cancer. This specimen consisted of CD4+ or CD8+ T cells sorted from blood, obtained in a trial of the OX40 agonist ivuxolimab. The CDR3 region has the DNA TGCAGCGCCAGTCCAATGGGGAACACTGAAGCTTTCTTT. Translated, it gives CSASPMGNTEAFF. The full variable domain, rest sourced from reference TRBV29-1 and TRBJ1-1, is SAVISQKPSRDICQRGTSLTIQCQVDSQVTMMFWYRQQPGQSLTLIATANQGSEATYESGFVIDKFPISRPNLTFSTLTVSNMSPEDSSIYLCSASPMGNTEAFFGQGTRLTVV.